This passage covers 27 T cell receptor beta chains from one sample sequenced in a study of T-cell reconstitution after alpha-beta-depleted transplantation in children (dated by TCRdb to the mid-2010s). Preparation of the library involved PCR. Instrument used: Illumina HiSeq 2500. TCR library preparation used molecular barcoding, with unique molecular identifiers applied to normalize quantification of the TCRbeta repertoire. TCRdb itself trimmed the public reads at Q25 with fastp, ran MiXCR and retained productive beta chains. Every distinct CDR3 protein forms one entry, paired with its most common genes and DNA. Across this sample there are hundreds of thousands of distinct CDR3 sequences, with over 20% seen only once. The leading ten clones occupy over 2.5% of the sample. Taken with the paper, the label for treatment or condition translates to: allogeneic hematopoietic cell transplantation with graft depleted of TCRalphabeta T cells and CD19 B cells.

The specimen was PBMCs, collected before TCRalphabeta/CD19-depleted stem cell transplant. The origin of the receptors is a girl aged 2 to 10 with Fanconi anemia, due to receive a stem cell transplant.

The rearrangement joins TRBV25-1 to TRBJ2-7; tentative D call: TRBD2 (6 bases). V lost 3 bases and J 1 base, leaving 10 bases between the germline ends. Germline loops: CDR1 MGHDK, CDR2 SYGVNS. CDR3 size: 14 residues. The CDR3 reads CASSEGTESYEQYF. The CDR3 DNA follows: TGTGCCAGCAGTGAGGGGACTGAGTCCTACGAGCAGTACTTC.

In nucleotides, the CDR3 is TGTGCCAGCTCACCACCCATTAGCGGGCCCTTTACGCAGTATTTT. Translation: CASSPPISGPFTQYF. V gene TRBV18 combines with J gene TRBJ2-3; TRBD2 matches at 7 bases. V was pared by 0 bases and J by 8 bases, with 8 bases of the junction left unmatched. The CDR3 is 15 amino acids. From germline, CDR1 is KGHSH and CDR2 LQKENI.

J is TRBJ2-7 and V is TRBV7-2; D gene ambiguous. The CDR3 extends over 13 amino acids. Per germline, CDR1 SGHTA and CDR2 FQGNSA. The V end was cut by 5 bases, the J end by 2 bases, with 10 bases between. The CDR3 loop is CASSTALTYEQYF. The CDR3 nucleotides read TGTGCCAGCAGCACTGCTCTTACCTACGAGCAGTACTTC.

This chain links TRBV5-1 with TRBJ1-1; D uncertain. CDR3 length: 17 residues. V was clipped by 5 bases and J by 0 bases, with 20 bases between them. Per germline, CDR1 SGHRS and CDR2 YFSETQ. The CDR3 DNA reads as TGCGCCAGCAGAAGAGGCCTAAGGAAGGGAATGAACACTGAAGCTTTCTTT. As protein: CASRRGLRKGMNTEAFF.

This clonotype was detected a few times. The V gene is TRBV20-1, the J gene TRBJ2-1, with D perhaps matching TRBD2 (5 bases). The V gene's germline CDR1 is DFQATT and CDR2 SNEGSKA (reference sequence). Trimming took off 0 bases at V and 10 bases at J, with 10 bases between the two ends. This CDR3 region has 12 residues. This CDR3 is CSARESGREQFF. The CDR3 DNA follows: TGCAGTGCTAGAGAAAGCGGTCGAGAGCAGTTCTTC.

This clonotype was found a few times. The V and J genes are TRBV5-6 and TRBJ1-5; 7 bases are a match to TRBD1. The V gene's germline CDR1 is SGHDT and CDR2 YYEEEE. CDR3 size: 17 residues. Unmatched junction bases numbered 6, after V lost 0 bases and J lost 0 bases. In nucleotides, the CDR3 is TGTGCCAGCAGCTTGGGGCCAGGGGGTCATAGCAATCAGCCCCAGCATTTT. Translation gives CASSLGPGGHSNQPQHF.

J is TRBJ1-5 and V is TRBV20-1, with 9 nucleotides matching TRBD1. The junction had 2 bases not matched to a gene; V was cut back by 6 bases and J by 5 bases. The CDR3 covers 12 residues. The V gene's germline CDR1 is DFQATT and CDR2 SNEGSKA (reference sequence). The CDR3 DNA is TGCAGTGCCAGGACAGGGGATCAGCCCCAGCATTTT. Translation gives CSARTGDQPQHF.

In nucleotides, the CDR3 is TGCGCCAGCAGCGCCGAACTAGCGGGAGCAGGGGAGACCCAGTACTTC. Translation gives CASSAELAGAGETQYF. This chain joins TRBV5-1 and TRBJ2-5; 11 bases are a match to TRBD2. Germline lookup yields CDR1 SGHRS and CDR2 YFSETQ. There are 16 residues in the CDR3. Trimming cost V 4 bases and J 5 bases; bases outside gene matches: 10.

Worth noting for this clonotype: At one end, the junction sequence differs from germline, possibly due to a read error. The rearrangement links TRBV6-1 to TRBJ2-7, with 7 bases matching TRBD1. This CDR3 spans 16 amino acids. The germline gives CDR1 MNHNS, CDR2 SASEGT. The CDR3 DNA is TGTGCCATCAGTGAAGCTCGGACAGGCCCCTACTACGAGCAGTACTTC. This translates into CAISEARTGPYYEQYF.

This clonotype was seen many times. The J gene is TRBJ2-4, the V gene TRBV29-1; D is perhaps TRBD1 (6 bases). The CDR3 extends over 15 amino acids. CDR1 is SQVTM, CDR2 ANQGSEA, per germline. With 2 bases removed from V and 9 bases from J, the gap between germline ends came to 20 bases. CDR3: CSVEISVGGYFIQYF. In DNA, the CDR3 is TGCAGCGTTGAAATCAGTGTAGGGGGATATTTCATTCAGTACTTC. The variable domain in full, completed from reference TRBV29-1 and TRBJ2-4, reads SAVISQKPSRDICQRGTSLTIQCQVDSQVTMMFWYRQQPGQSLTLIATANQGSEATYESGFVIDKFPISRPNLTFSTLTVSNMSPEDSSIYLCSVEISVGGYFIQYFGAGTRLSVL.

J is TRBJ2-1 and V is TRBV7-2; maybe TRBD2 (5 bases). The V gene lost 3 bases and the J gene lost 3 bases, with 15 bases spanning the gap. Germline V gives CDR1 SGHTA, CDR2 FQGNSA. The CDR3 spans 16 residues. The CDR3 coding sequence is TGTGCCAGCAGCTTGGACCCTAGCACCCTCTACAATGAGCAGTTCTTC. This codes for CASSLDPSTLYNEQFF.

The chain links TRBV29-1 to TRBJ2-1; D remains unclear. The germline V and J ends were trimmed by 3 bases and 0 bases, with 9 bases remaining between them. This CDR3 spans 14 amino acids. Germline CDR1 and CDR2: SQVTM and ANQGSEA. The CDR3 loop reads CSVDLRSSYNEQFF. The DNA of the CDR3 is TGCAGCGTTGATCTCCGGAGCTCCTACAATGAGCAGTTCTTC.

This chain uses TRBV21-1 with TRBJ2-7; the table's D call TRBD1 went unverified against the DNA. TRBV21-1 is a known pseudogene. The CDR3 runs to 14 residues. This chain's CDR3 is CASSPGQTLYEQYF. CDR3 coding DNA: TGTGCCAGCAGCCCGGGACAAACCCTCTACGAGCAGTACTTC.

This clonotype was observed a few times. The J gene is TRBJ2-7, the V gene TRBV7-6; D is unclear. Germline values: CDR1 SGHVS, CDR2 FNYEAQ. With 2 bases removed from V and 1 base from J, the gap between germline ends came to 9 bases. This CDR3 contains 14 residues. The CDR3 nucleotides read TGTGCCAGCAGCTTATCTCCAGCGTCCTACGAGCAGTACTTC. Its translation: CASSLSPASYEQYF.

V and J are TRBV6-2 or TRBV6-3 and TRBJ2-3; 7 bases match TRBD2. The CDR3 covers 17 residues. The trim removed 0 bases at V and 3 bases at J, leaving 9 bases unmatched. The germline gives CDR1 MNHEY, CDR2 SVGEGT. The CDR3 nucleotides are TGTGCCAGCAGTTACTCGATGGTTGGCGGGGGTACAGATACGCAGTATTTT. This translates into CASSYSMVGGGTDTQYF.

V usage is TRBV24-1 and J usage is TRBJ2-2, with D unresolved. Germline lookup yields CDR1 KGHDR and CDR2 SFDVKD. The CDR3 is 15 residues long. Trimming stripped 0 bases from V and 2 bases from J, with 6 bases between. The CDR3 sequence is CATSDLPINTGELFF. CDR3 nucleotide sequence: TGTGCCACCAGTGATTTGCCGATTAACACCGGGGAGCTGTTTTTT.

The gene calls are TRBV6-1 and TRBJ2-1, with 12 bases identical to TRBD1. The CDR3 spans 16 residues. Germline V gene data show CDR1 as MNHNS and CDR2 as SASEGT. V was pared by 6 bases and J by 7 bases, with 10 bases of the junction left unmatched. The CDR3 spells CASSEWGQGAFNEQFF. The CDR3 nucleotides read TGTGCCAGCAGCGAATGGGGACAGGGGGCATTTAATGAGCAGTTCTTC.

This clonotype was seen repeatedly, ten times or more. One end of the junction varies from germline; a read error may be responsible. J is TRBJ2-1 and V is TRBV20-1; 11 bases map to TRBD2. This CDR3 contains 13 residues. Looked up from germline, CDR1 is DFQATT and CDR2 is SNEGSKA (reference sequence). The CDR3 DNA reads as TGCAGTCCTAGCGGGGGGACCTACAATGAGCAGTTCTTC. Residues: CSPSGGTYNEQFF.

This clonotype was seen ten or more times. The chain recombines TRBV12-3 or TRBV12-4 with TRBJ1-2; 7 bases agree with TRBD1. V was clipped by 6 bases and J by 8 bases; unmatched bases: 9. CDR3 length: 13 amino acids. The CDR3 DNA sequence: TGTGCCAGCAGCCAAGACAGGGCGATGGGCTACACCTTC. Protein: CASSQDRAMGYTF.

This clonotype showed up just a few times. This chain links TRBV20-1 with TRBJ2-1, with D hard to call. CDR3 length equals 14 residues. Trimming took 1 base from V and 3 from J, leaving 10 bases between them. The germline gives CDR1 DFQATT, CDR2 SNEGSKA (reference sequence). DNA of the CDR3: TGCAGTGCTAGAGGACGCAGGTTCTACAATGAGCAGTTCTTC. The encoded protein is CSARGRRFYNEQFF.

The gene calls are TRBV6-5 and TRBJ2-3; no reliable D call. Germline CDR1 reads MNHEY; CDR2 reads SVGAGI. The CDR3 extends over 15 amino acids. Between the trimmed V and J ends, which lost 0 bases and 2 bases, there was a span of 9 bases. The CDR3 sequence: CASSYSAGSTDTQYF. CDR3 sequence (DNA): TGTGCCAGCAGTTACTCCGCTGGATCCACAGATACGCAGTATTTT.

This clonotype was observed a few times. The chain couples TRBV28 to TRBJ2-3; a possible D gene is TRBD2 (5 bases). V shed 4 bases and J shed 4 bases, with 24 bases lying between them. The CDR3 spans 18 residues. Germline V gene sequence: CDR1 MDHEN, CDR2 SYDVKM. CDR3 nucleotide sequence: TGTGCCAGCAGTTCCATTGGAGGTTGGGTTCCCCGGGCAGATACGCAGTATTTT. The encoded protein is CASSSIGGWVPRADTQYF.

The chain has TRBV5-1 and TRBJ2-7; 12 positions agree with TRBD2. This CDR3 has 16 residues. CDR1 SGHRS and CDR2 YFSETQ come from the germline V gene. J lost 6 bases, V lost 0 bases, and 7 bases had no gene match. DNA for the CDR3: TGCGCCAGCAGCTTGGGACTAGCGGGAGTGGCGGGCGAGCAGTACTTC. This sequence encodes CASSLGLAGVAGEQYF.

This clonotype came up once. The rearrangement uses TRBV29-1 and TRBJ2-1, with TRBD1 matching over 8 bases. Trimming removed 4 bases from V and 9 bases from J; junction bases left unmatched: 11. Per the germline V gene, CDR1 is SQVTM and CDR2 is ANQGSEA. The CDR3 is 14 amino acids. In DNA form, the CDR3 reads TGCAGCGTTGTGCAGGGGGCAAACGGAGGTGAGCAGTTCTTC. This sequence encodes CSVVQGANGGEQFF.

V is TRBV5-1 and J is TRBJ1-2, with D unclear. The CDR3 contains 15 residues. The V and J ends lost 0 bases and 0 bases respectively, with 9 bases between them. Germline CDR1 SGHRS, CDR2 YFSETQ. The CDR3 spells CASSLGPGANYGYTF. CDR3 nucleotide sequence: TGCGCCAGCAGCTTGGGTCCGGGAGCTAACTATGGCTACACCTTC.

The chain recombines TRBV21-1 with TRBJ2-7; the tabulated D call, TRBD1, remains unverified against the DNA. TRBV21-1 is an annotated pseudogene. The CDR3 covers 17 residues. Written as DNA, the CDR3 is TGTGCCAGCAGCAAAGCGCAGGACCCACGGGGCCTCTACGAGCAGTACTTC. It codes for CASSKAQDPRGLYEQYF.

The table lists this clonotype with many counts. The rearrangement uses TRBV5-1 and TRBJ2-3; 7 bases fit TRBD2. CDR1 is SGHRS, CDR2 YFSETQ, per germline. V shed 5 bases and J 3 bases; nucleotides not matched to a gene: 9. The CDR3 extends over 15 amino acids. CDR3 protein: CASSFGSSGTDTQYF. The CDR3 DNA reads TGCGCCAGCAGTTTTGGTTCTAGCGGAACAGATACGCAGTATTTT.